Given below is one T cell receptor beta chain in context. Its antigen target is currently unknown. Base qualities are not provided; no much larger clone lies one nucleotide away. This same CDR3 is encoded by further DNA sequences in the sample. TCR CDR3 regions were amplified from genomic DNA by multiplex PCR using the deep immunoSEQ assay. Extracted genomic DNA from each cell subset was distributed evenly across all wells of several immunoSEQ 96-well plates, and each plate was treated as a replicate. For sorted subsets, roughly 200 ng of genomic DNA, equivalent to roughly 33,000 T cell genomes, went into each replicate PCR. Purified libraries were measured with a Qubit 3.0 fluorometer, size-checked on a Bioanalyzer 2100, and measured again with the KAPA Library Quantification kit. A separate single-read 150-cycle Illumina NextSeq 550 flow cell was used to sequence each immunoSEQ 96-well plate. In the paper's pipeline: Because the immunoSEQ output held only junctional sequences and lacked quality scores, the filtering could not match the filtering applied to full-length reads. To assign V/J genes and CDR3, sequences were annotated using PyIR, a Python wrapper for IgBLAST v1.9, with IMGT germline references. Reads were removed for weak V/J assignments (E-value above 1e-6), missing CDR3, stop codons, out-of-frame junctions, or ambiguous translated residues. A V3J clonotype was defined by an identical inferred V gene, J gene, and CDR3 amino acid sequence. To compute the percentage overlap between repertoires, the number of shared unique clonotypes was divided by the size of the smaller repertoire. Repertoire richness was assessed with RTK rarefaction, the Chao1 estimator, and Recon v2.1 estimates of unobserved clonotypes. OLGA was used to compute generation probabilities for all TCRbeta clonotypes that the gDNA method yielded from several donors. The table comes from immuneACCESS by way of TCRdb, which keeps in-frame sequences with V and J called. Part of the clones is missing from these tables; in studies checked, under half for an unresolved V gene and the rest for unknown reasons. V and J calls and clone size are given by that table; D and trimming were obtained from the DNA. A total of millions of clones appear in this sample, less than 95% of them only once. In total, the top ten clones hold around 1.1% of the sample.

Relative to germline, V is missing 1 base and J is missing 5 bases, with 7 bases of the junction outside any gene match. The CDR3 runs 15 residues from the cysteine to the phenylalanine. The DNA shown is the 45-base CDR3, in frame from base 1. CDR1 SEHNR and CDR2 FQNEAQ were looked up in the germline V gene (reference sequence). The data were obtained in a study of shared clonotypes between healthy human individuals (dated by TCRdb to the early 2020s). A note on the overall study: Three men and two women, aged 18 to 49 years, made up the cohort. Per donor, three plates each were used for CD4 naive and CD4 memory, two for CD8 naive, and one for CD8 memory. Per donor, leukapheresis produced somewhere between about 0.9 and 9 billion PBMCs. To estimate repertoire size and how much clonotype sharing occurs between individuals, the study deeply sequenced the blood TCR repertoires of five or six healthy adults. Different laboratories and diverse techniques were used to prepare libraries and sequence TCR repertoires, to increase sequencing depth and limit assay-specific biases.

Study-wide findings and limitations: Naive subsets generally had larger estimated clonotype richness than memory subsets did. Pairwise subsampling led to the expectation that sequencing depth would affect the degree of clonotype sharing among donors. Incomplete sequencing was indicated by rarefaction of sorted-subset datasets, despite the large sequencing depth. Across a few donors, about 5% of naive CD4, more than 3% of naive CD8, 2.3% of memory CD4, and about 0.44% of memory CD8 clonotypes were shared. Sampling was restricted to blood, and TCR repertoires in tissues likely differ from the TCR repertoires found in blood. Compared with non-shared clonotypes, the clonotypes found in all four sorted-subset donors had higher generation probabilities. The small number of donors limited the genetic and exposure-history diversity represented.

CD8 naive samples were CD45RO-negative cells positively selected for CCR7, giving a CD45RA+CCR7+ population that excluded TemRA cells. The donors were healthy, HIV-negative adults with no recently reported acute infections or vaccinations. All donors were Caucasian adults living in Nashville, Tennessee, USA. After blood collection by leukapheresis, PBMCs were isolated using Ficoll-Histopaque density gradient centrifugation and then cryopreserved in the vapor phase of liquid nitrogen. Analytical flow cytometry was used to check the purity and quantity of each magnetically sorted T cell population. From each sorted fraction, genomic DNA was isolated and quantified by UV absorbance on a Nanodrop 2000c.

This sequence originates from a young man in good health. Sequencing was done on a sample of naive CD8+ T cells sorted from blood. This sample's cell subset or site label indicates: CD45RA+CCR7+. The rearranged chain carries TRBV7-9 and TRBJ1-1; the junction holds 7 bases that match TRBD1. This receptor has the CDR3 CASSLGQGGRTEAFF. The bases are TGTGCCAGCAGCTTAGGCCAGGGGGGGAGGACTGAAGCTTTCTTT. With the portions outside the CDR3 filled from the reference TRBV7-9 and TRBJ1-1 genes, the complete variable region becomes DTGVSQNPRHKITKRGQNVTFRCDPISEHNRLYWYRQTLGQGPEFLTYFQNEAQLEKSRLLSDRFSAERPKGSFSTLEIQRTEQGDSAMYLCASSLGQGGRTEAFFGQGTRLTVV.